This T cell receptor beta chain was captured by sequencing in a study of shared clonotypes between healthy human individuals (dated by TCRdb to the early 2020s). Background on the whole study: The cohort comprised a couple of women and three men aged 18 to 49 years. Per donor, three plates each were used for CD4 naive and CD4 memory, two for CD8 naive, and one for CD8 memory. Leukapheresis yielded between about 0.94 and 8.9 billion PBMCs per donor. To increase sequencing depth and limit assay-specific biases, TCR repertoire library preparation and sequencing were carried out by different laboratories using diverse techniques. To estimate repertoire size and how much clonotype sharing occurs between individuals, the study deeply sequenced the blood TCR repertoires of five or six healthy adults.

The donors were healthy, HIV-negative adults with no recently reported acute infections or vaccinations. All donors were Caucasian adults living in Nashville, Tennessee, USA. CD8 memory samples were composed of magnetically selected CD45RO+ cells combined with CCR7-negative CD45RA+ effector memory (TemRA) cells. Blood was collected by leukapheresis, and PBMCs were isolated by Ficoll-Histopaque density gradient centrifugation and then cryopreserved in liquid nitrogen vapor phase. Analytical flow cytometry was used to check the purity and quantity of every magnetically sorted T cell population. Genomic DNA was isolated from each sorted fraction and quantified by UV absorbance on a Nanodrop 2000c. As for this clone: It has no known antigen specificity. Base qualities are not provided; no much larger clone lies one nucleotide away.

TCR CDR3 regions were amplified from genomic DNA by multiplex PCR using the deep immunoSEQ assay. Extracted genomic DNA from each cell subset was spread evenly across all wells of several immunoSEQ 96-well plates, with each plate serving as a replicate. For sorted subsets, each replicate PCR was loaded with 200 ng genomic DNA, equivalent to approximately 33,000 T cell genomes. The purified libraries were quantified using a Qubit 3.0 fluorometer, sized with a Bioanalyzer 2100, and then quantified again using the KAPA Library Quantification kit. Each immunoSEQ 96-well plate was sequenced on its own single-read 150-cycle Illumina NextSeq 550 flow cell. The source study handled its data this way. Because the immunoSEQ output included only junctional sequences and no quality scores, the filtering could not be the same as the filtering used for full-length reads. Sequences were annotated with PyIR, a Python wrapper for IgBLAST v1.9, using IMGT germline references to assign V/J genes and CDR3. Any read was removed if the V/J assignment was weak (E-value above 1e-6), the CDR3 was missing, or the read contained stop codons, out-of-frame junctions, or ambiguous translated residues. V3J clonotypes were defined as sequences sharing the same inferred V gene, J gene, and CDR3 amino acid sequence. The percentage overlap between two repertoires was calculated by dividing the number of shared unique clonotypes by the size of the smaller repertoire. Three approaches were used to assess repertoire richness: RTK rarefaction, the Chao1 estimator, and Recon v2.1 estimates of unobserved clonotypes. Generation probabilities were computed with OLGA for all TCRbeta clonotypes obtained by the gDNA method from several donors. Held by TCRdb, this immuneACCESS table contains in-frame sequences only and omits some clones. Under half of the omission traces to an unresolved V gene where checked; the cause of the rest is unknown. V, J and clone size derive from that table, while D and trimming were established from the DNA sequence. The sample table lists about 380,000 clones, 90% to 98% of them with a count of one. 0.25% to 0.35% of the sample belongs to the ten largest clones.

Points the paper makes about the study in general: Higher generation probabilities were observed for clonotypes shared by all four sorted-subset donors than for non-shared clonotypes. Pairwise subsampling led to the expectation that sequencing depth would affect the degree of clonotype sharing among donors. Incomplete sequencing was indicated by rarefaction of sorted-subset datasets, despite the large sequencing depth. Because the study included a small number of donors, the genetic and exposure-history diversity represented was limited. Sampling was restricted to blood, and TCR repertoires in tissue are likely to differ from TCR repertoires in blood. About 5% of naive CD4, 3.5% of naive CD8, approximately 2% of memory CD4, and 0.4% of memory CD8 clonotypes were shared across a few donors. Larger estimated clonotype richness was generally found for naive subsets than for memory subsets.

Sequences MNHEY (CDR1) and SVGAGI (CDR2) are obtained from the germline V gene. Including the terminal cysteine and phenylalanine, the CDR3 comprises 16 residues. Here the CDR3 DNA is all that survives: 48 bases in frame from base 1. V is pruned by 1 base and J by 5 bases, leaving 10 bases of the junction without a gene match. The receptor was derived from a man aged 25 to 40 in good health. The sequence joins TRBV6-5 to TRBJ2-5; 7 bases in the middle match TRBD2. Sample: memory CD8+ T cells sorted from blood. Explained via the paper, the cell subset or site label denotes: CD45RO+ cells pooled with CCR7-negative TemRA cells. The CDR3: CASSYLPRLAGETQYF. The DNA reads as follows: TGTGCCAGCAGTTACTTACCCCGACTAGCTGGTGAGACCCAGTACTTC.